The TCR beta chain under discussion was sequenced for a study of human T cells and chemical hapten exposure. The wider study: Sensitizing treatment utilized 2% DPC over a 2 cm by 2 cm portion of upper inner arm skin.

This clonotype showed up many times. TCRdb re-derived calls from the RACE reads in MiXCR, one entry per CDR3 protein. Of approximately 320,000 distinct CDR3 sequences listed, roughly 6% are singletons. CDR1 SEHNR and CDR2 FQNEAQ come from the germline V gene (reference sequence). The CDR3 has 14 amino acids. With V trimmed by 4 bases and J by 3 bases, 4 bases remained unmatched. The time point: pre-sensitization, week 0. Treatment here: therapeutic diphenylcyclopropenone sensitization with weekly scalp DPC. This rearrangement joins TRBV7-9 to TRBJ2-7; TRBD1 matches 9 bases. This TCR was sampled from a woman aged 18-29 years with alopecia areata. Some clones in this sample may be carry-over from other donors' samples. The specimen was whole blood, collected in connection with sensitization to the hapten diphenylcyclopropenone (DPC). The CDR3 is CASSSRTGVYEQYF. The CDR3 nucleotides are TGTGCCAGCAGCTCCCGGACAGGGGTCTACGAGCAGTACTTC.